The clone carrying this T cell receptor beta chain was picked up a small number of times. Its antigen is unidentified. The sample is drawn from a study of T cell responses to AZD1222 COVID-19 vaccine. TCRdb keeps only in-frame clones here, not all; method: immunoSEQ multiplex PCR. Among 150,000 to 200,000 clones listed, around 92% were seen once. Study-wide results and limits: Just a handful of AZD1222 recipients were seropositive at baseline. Donor demographics were predominantly white British with a female majority; clonal diversity may be underestimated.

Trimming took 0 bases from V and 4 from J, leaving 6 bases between them. Germline V gives CDR1 ENHRY, CDR2 SYGVKD. The length of the CDR3 is 13 residues. The rearrangement links TRBV10-3 to TRBJ1-2, with D hard to call. The TCR sequence derives from an adult in good health. The sample in question was peripheral blood, obtained on day 0 of AZD1222 vaccination. CDR3 sequence (DNA): TGTGCCATCAGTGAGTCGAGTGTCTATGGCTACACCTTC. Protein sequence: CAISESSVYGYTF.